Described below is a single T cell receptor (beta chain) sequence and its context. These data belong to a study of OX40 agonist ivuxolimab in advanced cancers. The V and J ends lost 4 bases and 0 bases respectively, with 7 bases between them. Germline V gene lookup returns CDR1 GTSNPN and CDR2 SVGIG (reference sequence). CDR3 length: 12 residues. Some clones are missing from TCRdb's copy, which holds only in-frame ones; the method was immunoSEQ multiplex PCR. The sample contains some 87,000 clones, around nine tenths of which appear only once. This rearrangement joins TRBV30 to TRBJ2-7; D remains ambiguous. The clonotype was recovered from an adult with an advanced solid tumor such as melanoma, head and neck, liver or kidney cancer. The sample was CD4+ or CD8+ T cells sorted from blood, taken in a trial of the OX40 agonist ivuxolimab. The CDR3 region has the DNA TGTGCCTGGACAGACTCCTCCTACGAGCAGTACTTC. Translation gives CAWTDSSYEQYF.